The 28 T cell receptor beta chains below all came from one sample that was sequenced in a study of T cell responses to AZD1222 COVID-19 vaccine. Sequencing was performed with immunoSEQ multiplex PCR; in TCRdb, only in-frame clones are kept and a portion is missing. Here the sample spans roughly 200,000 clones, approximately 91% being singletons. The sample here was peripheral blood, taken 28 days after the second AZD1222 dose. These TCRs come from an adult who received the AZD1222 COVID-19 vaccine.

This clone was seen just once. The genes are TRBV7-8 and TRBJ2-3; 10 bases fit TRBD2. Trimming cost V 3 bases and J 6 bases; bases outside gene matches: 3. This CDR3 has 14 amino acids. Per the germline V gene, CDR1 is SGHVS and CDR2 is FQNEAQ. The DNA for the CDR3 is TGTGCCAGCAGCTTGGGACTAGCGTCGGATACGCAGTATTTT. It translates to CASSLGLASDTQYF.

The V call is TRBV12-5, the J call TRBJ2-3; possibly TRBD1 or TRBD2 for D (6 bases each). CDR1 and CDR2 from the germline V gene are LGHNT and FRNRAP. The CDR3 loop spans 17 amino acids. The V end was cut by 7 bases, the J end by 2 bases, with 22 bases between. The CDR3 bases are TGTGCTAGTGCCGAGCGGTTGGGGGGCGGCTTCACAGATACGCAGTATTTT. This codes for CASAERLGGGFTDTQYF. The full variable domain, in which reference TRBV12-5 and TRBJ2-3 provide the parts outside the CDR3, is DARVTQTPRHKVTEMGQEVTMRCQPILGHNTVFWYRQTMMQGLELLAYFRNRAPLDDSGMPKDRFSAEMPDATLATLKIQPSEPRDSAVYFCASAERLGGGFTDTQYFGPGTRLTVL.

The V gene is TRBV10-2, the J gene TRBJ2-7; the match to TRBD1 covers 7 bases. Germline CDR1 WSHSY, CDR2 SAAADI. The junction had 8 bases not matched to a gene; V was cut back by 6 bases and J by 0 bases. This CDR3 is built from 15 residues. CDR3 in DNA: TGCGCCAGCAGGCGTGGACAGGCCAGCTCCTACGAGCAGTACTTC. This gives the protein CASRRGQASSYEQYF.

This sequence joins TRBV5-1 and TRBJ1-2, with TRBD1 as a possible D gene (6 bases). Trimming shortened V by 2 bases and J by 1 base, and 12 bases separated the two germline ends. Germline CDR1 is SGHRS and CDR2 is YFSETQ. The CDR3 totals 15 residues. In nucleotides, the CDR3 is TGCGCCAGCAGCTTAAGGACAGAGGTTAACTATGGCTACACCTTC. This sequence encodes CASSLRTEVNYGYTF.

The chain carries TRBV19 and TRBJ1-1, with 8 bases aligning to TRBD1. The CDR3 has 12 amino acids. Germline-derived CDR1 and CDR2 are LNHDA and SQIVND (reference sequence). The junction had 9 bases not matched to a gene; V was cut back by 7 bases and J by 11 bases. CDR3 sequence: CASTLDRVGAFF. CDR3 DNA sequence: TGTGCCAGTACCCTGGACAGGGTAGGTGCTTTCTTT.

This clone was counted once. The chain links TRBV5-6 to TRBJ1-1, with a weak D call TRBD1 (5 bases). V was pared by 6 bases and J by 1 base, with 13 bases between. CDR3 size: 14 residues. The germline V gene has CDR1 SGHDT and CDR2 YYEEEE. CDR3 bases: TGTGCCAGCACCTACCAGGGTTCGAACACTGAAGCTTTCTTT. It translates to CASTYQGSNTEAFF.

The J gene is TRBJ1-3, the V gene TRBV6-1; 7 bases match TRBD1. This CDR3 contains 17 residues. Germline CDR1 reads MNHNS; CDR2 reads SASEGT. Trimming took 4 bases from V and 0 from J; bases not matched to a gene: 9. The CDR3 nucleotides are TGTGCCAGCAGTGTAGCCTGGGACAGCCACTCTGGAAACACCATATATTTT. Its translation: CASSVAWDSHSGNTIYF.

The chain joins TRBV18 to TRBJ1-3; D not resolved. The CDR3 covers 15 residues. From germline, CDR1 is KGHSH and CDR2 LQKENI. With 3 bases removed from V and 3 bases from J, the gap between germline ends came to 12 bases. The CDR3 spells CASSPRLSDGNTIYF. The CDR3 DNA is TGTGCCAGCTCACCGAGACTATCAGATGGAAACACCATATATTTT.

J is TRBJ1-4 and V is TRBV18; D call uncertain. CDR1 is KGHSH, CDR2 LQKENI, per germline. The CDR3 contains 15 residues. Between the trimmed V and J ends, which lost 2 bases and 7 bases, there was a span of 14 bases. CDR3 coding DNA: TGTGCCAGCTCACCAGCCGCCAGTTCGGGTGAAAAACTGTTTTTT. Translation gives CASSPAASSGEKLFF.

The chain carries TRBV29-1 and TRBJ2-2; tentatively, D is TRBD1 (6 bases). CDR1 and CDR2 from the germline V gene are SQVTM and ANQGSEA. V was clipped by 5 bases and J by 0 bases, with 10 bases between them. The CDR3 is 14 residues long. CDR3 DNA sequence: TGCAGCGTTAGGGACAACCCGAACACCGGGGAGCTGTTTTTT. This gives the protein CSVRDNPNTGELFF.

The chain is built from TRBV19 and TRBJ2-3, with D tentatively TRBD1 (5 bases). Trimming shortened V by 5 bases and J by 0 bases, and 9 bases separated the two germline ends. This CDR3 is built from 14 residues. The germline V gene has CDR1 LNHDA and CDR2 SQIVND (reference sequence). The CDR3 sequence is CASSPQGSTDTQYF. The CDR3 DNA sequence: TGTGCCAGTAGTCCCCAGGGTAGCACAGATACGCAGTATTTT. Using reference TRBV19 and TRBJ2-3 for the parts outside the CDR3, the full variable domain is DGGITQSPKYLFRKEGQNVTLSCEQNLNHDAMYWYRQDPGQGLRLIYYSQIVNDFQKGDIAEGYSVSREKKESFPLTVTSAQKNPTAFYLCASSPQGSTDTQYFGPGTRLTVL.

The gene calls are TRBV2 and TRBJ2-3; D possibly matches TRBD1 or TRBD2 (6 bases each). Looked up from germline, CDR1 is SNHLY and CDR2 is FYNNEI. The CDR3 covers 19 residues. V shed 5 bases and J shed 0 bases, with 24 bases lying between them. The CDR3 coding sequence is TGTGCCAGCAGTAAACCCCGAGAGGAGGGGGATGGGAGCACAGATACGCAGTATTTT. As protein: CASSKPREEGDGSTDTQYF.

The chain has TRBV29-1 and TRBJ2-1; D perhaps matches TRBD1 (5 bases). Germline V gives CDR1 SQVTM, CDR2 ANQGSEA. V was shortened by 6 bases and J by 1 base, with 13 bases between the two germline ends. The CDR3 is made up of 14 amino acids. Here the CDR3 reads CSVSYAGSYNEQFF. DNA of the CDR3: TGCAGCGTCTCATATGCAGGGTCCTACAATGAGCAGTTCTTC.

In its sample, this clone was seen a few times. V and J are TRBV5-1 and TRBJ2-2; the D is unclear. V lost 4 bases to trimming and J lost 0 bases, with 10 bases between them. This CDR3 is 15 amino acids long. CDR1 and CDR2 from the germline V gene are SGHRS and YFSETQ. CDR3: CASSPGGANTGELFF. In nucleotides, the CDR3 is TGCGCCAGCAGCCCGGGTGGCGCGAACACCGGGGAGCTGTTTTTT. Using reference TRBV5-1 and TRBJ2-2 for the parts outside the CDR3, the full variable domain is KAGVTQTPRYLIKTRGQQVTLSCSPISGHRSVSWYQQTPGQGLQFLFEYFSETQRNKGNFPGRFSGRQFSNSRSEMNVSTLELGDSALYLCASSPGGANTGELFFGEGSRLTVL.

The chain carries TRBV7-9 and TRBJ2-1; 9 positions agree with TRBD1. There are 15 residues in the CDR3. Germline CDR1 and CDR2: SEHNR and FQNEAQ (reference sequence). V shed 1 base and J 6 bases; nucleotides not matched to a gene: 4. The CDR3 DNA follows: TGTGCCAGCAGCTTAGTACAGGGGGCTCGCAATGAGCAGTTCTTC. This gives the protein CASSLVQGARNEQFF.

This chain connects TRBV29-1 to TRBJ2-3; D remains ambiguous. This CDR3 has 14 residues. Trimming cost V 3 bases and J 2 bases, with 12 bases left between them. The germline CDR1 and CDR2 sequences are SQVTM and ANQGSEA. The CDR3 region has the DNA TGCAGCGTTGAGGGCCTGACCCCCACAGATACGCAGTATTTT. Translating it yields CSVEGLTPTDTQYF.

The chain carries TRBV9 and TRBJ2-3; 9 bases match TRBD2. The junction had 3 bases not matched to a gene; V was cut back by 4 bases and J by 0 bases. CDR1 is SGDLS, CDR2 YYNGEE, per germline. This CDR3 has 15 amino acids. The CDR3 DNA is TGTGCCAGCAGCACCACTAGCGGGAGCACAGATACGCAGTATTTT. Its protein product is CASSTTSGSTDTQYF.

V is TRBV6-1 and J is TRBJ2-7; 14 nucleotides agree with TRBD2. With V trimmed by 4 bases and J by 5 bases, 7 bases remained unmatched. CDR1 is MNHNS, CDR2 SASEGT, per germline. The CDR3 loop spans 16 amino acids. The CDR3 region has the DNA TGTGCCAGCAGTGGATGGACTAGCGGGAGGTTCGACGAGCAGTACTTC. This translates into CASSGWTSGRFDEQYF.

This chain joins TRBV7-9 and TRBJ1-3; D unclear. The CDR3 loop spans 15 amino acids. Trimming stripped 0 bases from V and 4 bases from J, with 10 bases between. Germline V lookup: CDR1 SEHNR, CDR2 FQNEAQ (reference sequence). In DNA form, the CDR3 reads TGTGCCAGCAGCTTAGCCGTTCCATCCGGAAACACCATATATTTT. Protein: CASSLAVPSGNTIYF.

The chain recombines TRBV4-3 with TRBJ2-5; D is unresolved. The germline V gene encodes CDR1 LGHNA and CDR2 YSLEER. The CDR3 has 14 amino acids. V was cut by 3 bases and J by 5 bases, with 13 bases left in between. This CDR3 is CASSQGWSGETQYF. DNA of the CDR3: TGCGCCAGCAGCCAGGGGTGGAGTGGGGAGACCCAGTACTTC.

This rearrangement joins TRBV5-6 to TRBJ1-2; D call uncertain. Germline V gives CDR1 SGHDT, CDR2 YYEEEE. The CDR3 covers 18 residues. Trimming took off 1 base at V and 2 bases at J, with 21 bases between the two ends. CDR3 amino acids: CASSLMGSSLTLNYGYTF. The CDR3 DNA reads TGTGCCAGCAGCTTGATGGGCAGCTCACTTACGCTCAACTATGGCTACACCTTC.

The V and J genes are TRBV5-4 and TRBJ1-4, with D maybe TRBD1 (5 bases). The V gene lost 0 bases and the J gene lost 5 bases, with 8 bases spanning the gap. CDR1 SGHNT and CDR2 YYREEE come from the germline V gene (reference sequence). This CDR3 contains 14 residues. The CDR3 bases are TGTGCCAGCAGCTTGGACAGGTTGAATGAAAAACTGTTTTTT. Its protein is CASSLDRLNEKLFF.

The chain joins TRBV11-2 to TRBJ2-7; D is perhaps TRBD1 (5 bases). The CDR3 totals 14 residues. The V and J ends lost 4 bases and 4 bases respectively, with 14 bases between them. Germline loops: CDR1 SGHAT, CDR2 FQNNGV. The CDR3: CASSSPRQIYEQYF. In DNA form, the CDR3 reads TGTGCCAGCAGCTCCCCCCGACAGATTTACGAGCAGTACTTC.

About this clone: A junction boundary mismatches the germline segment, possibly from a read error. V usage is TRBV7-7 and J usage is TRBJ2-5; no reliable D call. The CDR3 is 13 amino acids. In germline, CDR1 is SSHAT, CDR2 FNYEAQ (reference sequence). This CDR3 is CASSLGRVETQYF. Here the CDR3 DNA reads TGTGCTAGCAGCTTAGGTCGGGTGGAGACCCAGTACTTC.

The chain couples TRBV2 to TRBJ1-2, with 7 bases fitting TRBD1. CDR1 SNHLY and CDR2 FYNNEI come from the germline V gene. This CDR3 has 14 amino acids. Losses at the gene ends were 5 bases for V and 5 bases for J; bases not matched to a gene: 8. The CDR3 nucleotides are TGTGCCAGCAGTTGGACAGGCCGTTTGTATGGCTACACCTTC. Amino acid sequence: CASSWTGRLYGYTF.

CDR3 loop: CASSEARGVYGYTF. The CDR3 DNA reads TGTGCCAGCAGTGAAGCCCGGGGGGTCTATGGCTACACCTTC. V is TRBV2 and J is TRBJ1-2, with D tentatively TRBD1 (5 bases). The length of the CDR3 is 14 residues. V was pared by 0 bases and J by 4 bases, with 9 bases between. Germline V lookup: CDR1 SNHLY, CDR2 FYNNEI. Full variable domain (rest looked up from reference TRBV2 and TRBJ1-2): EPEVTQTPSHQVTQMGQEVILRCVPISNHLYFYWYRQILGQKVEFLVSFYNNEISEKSEIFDDQFSVERPDGSNFTLKIRSTKLEDSAMYFCASSEARGVYGYTFGSGTRLTVV.

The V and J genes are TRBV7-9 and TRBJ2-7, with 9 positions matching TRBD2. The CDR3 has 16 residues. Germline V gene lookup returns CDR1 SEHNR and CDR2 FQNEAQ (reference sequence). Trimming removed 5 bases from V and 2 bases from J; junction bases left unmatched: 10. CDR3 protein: CASSPGGLAVPYEQYF. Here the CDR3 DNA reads TGTGCCAGCAGCCCCGGGGGACTAGCTGTTCCCTACGAGCAGTACTTC.

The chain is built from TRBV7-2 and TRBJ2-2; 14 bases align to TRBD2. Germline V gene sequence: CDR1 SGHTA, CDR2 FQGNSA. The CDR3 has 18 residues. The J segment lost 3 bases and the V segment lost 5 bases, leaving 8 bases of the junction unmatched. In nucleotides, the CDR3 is TGTGCCAGCAGCCCACGACTAGCGGGGGGGCGGTACACCGGGGAGCTGTTTTTT. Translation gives CASSPRLAGGRYTGELFF.